These 14 T cell receptor beta chains share one sample of origin, sequenced in a study of CD8 T cells in ankylosing spondylitis. Study-level findings and limits: A TCR beta motif of fewer than ten highly homologous variants seemed to mark ankylosing spondylitis blood.

Which antigens these TCRs recognize remains unknown. TCRdb analysed the 5' RACE reads with MiXCR anew, one entry per CDR3 protein. The table lists around 480,000 distinct CDR3 sequences, 17% of them singletons. Source material: blood, either unsorted or a sorted T cell fraction (not recorded which). The receptors were gathered from a male donor with ankylosing spondylitis.

In this sample, this clonotype turned up many times. The CDR3 sequence is CASSQGQGSGNQPQHF. The DNA of the CDR3 is TGTGCCAGCAGCCAAGGACAGGGTTCAGGCAATCAGCCCCAGCATTTT. This chain links TRBV6-1 with TRBJ1-5, with 8 bases that match TRBD1. CDR3 size: 16 residues. V shed 6 bases and J 2 bases; nucleotides not matched to a gene: 9. CDR1 is MNHNS and CDR2 is SASEGT in the germline V gene.

V and J are TRBV20-1 and TRBJ2-1; no clear D. V lost 3 bases to trimming and J lost 10 bases, with 22 bases between them. Germline V lookup: CDR1 DFQATT, CDR2 SNEGSKA (reference sequence). The CDR3 consists of 15 residues. The CDR3: CSASLRAGVGREQFF. As DNA, the CDR3 is TGCAGTGCTAGTCTTCGGGCAGGCGTTGGCAGGGAGCAGTTCTTC.

The chain joins TRBV5-1 to TRBJ2-1; 9 bases agree with TRBD2. This CDR3 has 14 residues. Germline V gives CDR1 SGHRS, CDR2 YFSETQ. After removal of 1 base from V and 9 bases from J, the junction contained 5 bases not matched to a gene. CDR3 DNA: TGCGCCAGCAGCTTGCTAGCGGGGAGCCCTGAGCAGTTCTTC. It specifies CASSLLAGSPEQFF.

There are many counts of this clonotype. The J gene is TRBJ2-3, the V gene TRBV12-3 or TRBV12-4; D perhaps matches TRBD1 (5 bases). Trimming took 5 bases from V and 3 from J, leaving 6 bases between them. The CDR3 has 12 residues. For the CDR3, the DNA is TGTGCCAGCAGTCGACAGACAGATACGCAGTATTTT. It specifies CASSRQTDTQYF.

This clonotype was found a few times. The V and J genes are TRBV20-1 and TRBJ2-7; D might be TRBD1 or TRBD2, each matching 6 bases. Germline CDR1 and CDR2: DFQATT and SNEGSKA (reference sequence). Trimming took off 2 bases at V and 2 bases at J, with 16 bases between the two ends. The CDR3 sequence is 15 residues long. CDR3 residues: CSARRGVDRTYEQYF. CDR3 coding DNA: TGCAGTGCTAGAAGGGGGGTGGACAGAACCTACGAGCAGTACTTC.

This clonotype was detected only a few times. J is TRBJ2-1 and V is TRBV7-9; D unclear. Between the trimmed V and J ends, which lost 5 bases and 5 bases, there was a span of 7 bases. This CDR3 contains 12 residues. The germline V gene has CDR1 SEHNR and CDR2 FQNEAQ (reference sequence). CDR3 sequence: CASSIQNNEQFF. As DNA, the CDR3 is TGTGCCAGCAGCATTCAGAACAATGAGCAGTTCTTC.

This chain connects TRBV6-2 or TRBV6-3 to TRBJ1-5; D not certain. Germline loops: CDR1 MNHEY, CDR2 SVGEGT. The CDR3 contains 16 residues. V lost 6 bases and J 2 bases, leaving 17 bases between the germline ends. The CDR3 DNA sequence: TGTGCCAGCAGGCCAATTAACCGGGGTCGCAATCAGCCCCAGCATTTT. Protein product: CASRPINRGRNQPQHF.

This clonotype was counted a few times. V and J are TRBV7-3 and TRBJ2-1; D unclear. The V end lost 5 bases, the J end lost 6 bases, and 11 bases lay between the germline ends. CDR1 is SGHTA and CDR2 is FQGTGA in the germline V gene. The length of the CDR3 is 13 residues. The CDR3 loop is CASSLNWGNEQFF. In nucleotides, the CDR3 is TGTGCCAGCAGCCTGAATTGGGGCAATGAGCAGTTCTTC.

This clonotype was recorded at least ten times. The V and J genes are TRBV12-3 or TRBV12-4 and TRBJ1-2; 8 bases match TRBD1. CDR3 length: 14 residues. After removal of 4 bases from V and 8 bases from J, the junction contained 9 bases not matched to a gene. The CDR3 region has the DNA TGTGCCAGCAGTTACAGAGGGACAGGAGAAGGCTACACCTTC. Residues: CASSYRGTGEGYTF.

V gene TRBV28 combines with J gene TRBJ2-7, with D perhaps TRBD1 (5 bases). From germline, CDR1 is MDHEN and CDR2 SYDVKM. The CDR3 sequence is 14 residues long. Trimming stripped 6 bases from V and 0 bases from J, with 12 bases between. The CDR3 DNA follows: TGTGCCAGCAGATCAGGGAAGAGCTCCTACGAGCAGTACTTC. It is translated as CASRSGKSSYEQYF.

This clonotype appeared a few times. The chain recombines TRBV10-3 with TRBJ1-1, with unresolved D. The germline V gene has CDR1 ENHRY and CDR2 SYGVKD. Trimming took off 2 bases at V and 3 bases at J, with 7 bases between the two ends. This CDR3 region has 13 residues. The CDR3 region has the DNA TGTGCCATCAGTGAGGGGTGGGACACTGAAGCTTTCTTT. This sequence encodes CAISEGWDTEAFF.

This rearrangement joins TRBV15 to TRBJ1-3; D unresolved. Germline V gene lookup returns CDR1 LNHNV and CDR2 YYDKDF (reference sequence). CDR3 size: 16 residues. V lost 6 bases to trimming and J lost 3 bases, with 18 bases between them. Here the CDR3 DNA reads TGTGCCACCAGTAGACACGGAGGCTCGGGTGGAAACACCATATATTTT. As protein: CATSRHGGSGGNTIYF. The variable domain in full, completed from reference TRBV15 and TRBJ1-3, reads DAMVIQNPRYQVTQFGKPVTLSCSQTLNHNVMYWYQQKSSQAPKLLFHYYDKDFNNEADTPDNFQSRRPNTSFCFLDIRSPGLGDTAMYLCATSRHGGSGGNTIYFGEGSWLTVV.

This clonotype was picked up many times. V usage is TRBV25-1 and J usage is TRBJ2-3, with D possibly TRBD1 on 7 matching bases. Germline CDR1 reads MGHDK; CDR2 reads SYGVNS. The CDR3 consists of 16 residues. V lost 0 bases to trimming and J lost 3 bases, with 13 bases between them. The CDR3, as DNA: TGTGCCAGCAGTGAATATGGAGGGGGCGCGACAGATACGCAGTATTTT. Its protein product is CASSEYGGGATDTQYF.

This clonotype showed up just a few times. The chain employs TRBV20-1 and TRBJ2-3, with TRBD1 matching over 7 bases. Germline CDR1 reads DFQATT; CDR2 reads SNEGSKA (reference sequence). V was pared by 4 bases and J by 9 bases, with 10 bases of the junction left unmatched. This CDR3 contains 13 residues. Here the CDR3 DNA reads TGCAGTGCTAACAAGTTGCTGGGACAGACGCAGTATTTT. Its translation is CSANKLLGQTQYF.